This entry describes one TCR beta chain. The data were taken from a study of blood T cell repertoires in COVID-19. Study-level information: Researchers got acute and convalescent COVID-19 samples from the United States, Italy and Spain. From T cells, B-cell-depleted T cells, or PBMCs came the material, which was cDNA or gDNA.

In the original processing: Amplifying reference gene primers gave estimates of nucleated cell counts. TCRdb keeps only in-frame clones here, not all; method: immunoSEQ multiplex PCR. V, J and clone size are those of that table, while D and trimming were read from the DNA. This table holds roughly 150,000 clones, approximately 88% found once. CDR3 length: 15 residues. Per the germline V gene, CDR1 is SGHTA and CDR2 is FQGTGA. The trim removed 5 bases at V and 3 bases at J, leaving 6 bases unmatched. The chain joins TRBV7-3 to TRBJ2-7; 11 bases fit TRBD2. The sequenced sample was peripheral blood. The clonotype originates from a human donor in a cohort sampled during active COVID-19. CDR3 coding DNA: TGTGCCAGCAGCCTAGCGGGAGGTTCCTACTACGAGCAGTACTTC. Translating gives CASSLAGGSYYEQYF.